The 5 T cell receptor beta chains in this list originate from one sample, sequenced in a study of cytomegalovirus exposure and HLA in healthy donors. With 60 Vbeta and 13 Jbeta primers, the PCR was carried out. Using immunoSEQ multiplex PCR, the repertoire was profiled, and TCRdb retains in-frame clones only, with some absent. The table shows approximately 180,000 clones, with roughly 13% occurring only once. Sample: PBMCs. The receptors shown here come from a man in his fifties or sixties in good health and CMV-seropositive.

This clone was seen a handful of times. The chain joins TRBV4-3 to TRBJ1-6; D uncertain. This CDR3 has 14 amino acids. Germline values: CDR1 LGHNA, CDR2 YSLEER. The V and J ends lost 5 bases and 5 bases respectively, with 10 bases between them. The CDR3 sequence: CASSAGSNNSPLHF. DNA of the CDR3: TGCGCCAGCAGCGCAGGATCCAATAATTCACCCCTCCACTTT.

This clone was seen a handful of times. This sequence joins TRBV20-1 and TRBJ1-1; no clear D gene. Germline V gives CDR1 DFQATT, CDR2 SNEGSKA (reference sequence). V was trimmed by 6 bases and J by 7 bases, leaving 12 bases between them. This CDR3 comprises 11 residues. In DNA form, the CDR3 reads TGCAGTGCCTCACGGTTCGGTGAAGCTTTCTTT. Translated: CSASRFGEAFF.

This clone was seen a handful of times. The chain recombines TRBV25-1 with TRBJ1-4; TRBD1 might be the D (6 bases). The CDR3 length is 13 residues. V was trimmed by 6 bases and J by 8 bases, leaving 13 bases between them. Germline V CDR1 and CDR2: MGHDK, SYGVNS. CDR3 bases: TGTGCCAGCAGCTGGGGGCCGGGGGAAAAACTGTTTTTT. Translating it yields CASSWGPGEKLFF.

This clone turned up a few times. V gene TRBV28 combines with J gene TRBJ1-5; 10 nucleotides align to TRBD1. CDR1 MDHEN and CDR2 SYDVKM come from the germline V gene. J lost 6 bases, V lost 6 bases, and 5 bases had no gene match. This CDR3 region has 14 residues. CDR3: CASRGTGAAQPQHF. The CDR3, as DNA: TGTGCCAGCAGAGGGACAGGGGCGGCTCAGCCCCAGCATTTT.

This clone was detected a few times. The CDR3 DNA is TGTGCAAGTCGCTTCAAGACAGGGAACCCTCCTTATAATTCACCCCTCCACTTT. Amino acid sequence: CASRFKTGNPPYNSPLHF. This sequence joins TRBV12-2 and TRBJ1-6; TRBD1, the table's D call, lacks a check against the DNA. TRBV12-2 is deemed a pseudogene. The CDR3 is 18 amino acids.